These 10 T cell receptor beta chains were all obtained from the same sample, sequenced in a study of high-grade serous ovarian cancer treatment subgroups. Tumor samples were obtained before definitive surgery or chemotherapy. Some clones are missing from TCRdb's copy, which holds only in-frame ones; the method was immunoSEQ multiplex PCR. The data show approximately 3,500 clones, with under 70% seen just once and roughly 15% held by the top ten. Specimen: tumor tissue. These receptors all stem from a human donor with high-grade serous ovarian cancer.

The chain has TRBV11-3 and TRBJ1-1; 9 nucleotides match TRBD1. The J segment lost 12 bases and the V segment lost 4 bases, leaving 18 bases of the junction unmatched. This CDR3 contains 16 residues. CDR1 is SGHNT and CDR2 is YENEEA in the germline V gene. CDR3 in amino acids: CASSSLLRDREGGTFF. In nucleotides, the CDR3 is TGTGCCAGCAGCTCCCTACTCCGGGACAGGGAAGGTGGGACTTTCTTT.

The gene calls are TRBV9 and TRBJ1-6, with D maybe TRBD1 (6 bases). This CDR3 is built from 15 residues. Germline assignment: CDR1 SGDLS and CDR2 YYNGEE. The V gene lost 4 bases and the J gene lost 4 bases, with 12 bases spanning the gap. CDR3: CASSIEGGYNSPLHF. In DNA, the CDR3 is TGTGCCAGCAGCATAGAGGGGGGGTATAATTCACCCCTCCACTTT.

V usage is TRBV4-3 and J usage is TRBJ2-7; TRBD1 agrees at 9 bases. Trimming at V came to 2 bases and at J to 9 bases, leaving 11 bases not matched to a gene. Germline V CDR1 and CDR2: LGHNA, YSLEER. The CDR3 is 15 amino acids. CDR3 DNA: TGCGCCAGCAGCCAACACCGGGACAGGGACATCGTGCAGTACTTC. Translation: CASSQHRDRDIVQYF.

This chain links TRBV6-1 with TRBJ2-2; no firm D call. Trimming took 6 bases from V and 3 from J, leaving 5 bases between them. CDR1 and CDR2 (germline): MNHNS, SASEGT. The CDR3 contains 12 residues. CDR3 sequence reads: CASRFYTGELFF. The CDR3, as DNA: TGTGCCAGCAGATTTTACACCGGGGAGCTGTTTTTT.

The chain uses TRBV4-2 and TRBJ1-1; D not resolved. The germline V gene has CDR1 LGHNA and CDR2 YNFKEQ. This CDR3 comprises 13 residues. V was cut by 4 bases and J by 6 bases, with 12 bases left in between. CDR3 residues: CASSPRGESEAFF. CDR3 coding DNA: TGTGCCAGCAGCCCCCGCGGGGAATCTGAAGCTTTCTTT.

V is TRBV28 and J is TRBJ2-6, with TRBD2 matching 12 bases. This CDR3 contains 19 residues. Per the germline V gene, CDR1 is MDHEN and CDR2 is SYDVKM. V was clipped by 4 bases and J by 0 bases; unmatched bases: 7. In nucleotides, the CDR3 is TGTGCCAGCAGTTCCTATGGACTAGCGGGGACCTCTGGGGCCAACGTCCTGACTTTC. Residues: CASSSYGLAGTSGANVLTF. The whole variable domain, remainder taken from reference TRBV28 and TRBJ2-6, is DVKVTQSSRYLVKRTGEKVFLECVQDMDHENMFWYRQDPGLGLRLIYFSYDVKMKEKGDIPEGYSVSREKKERFSLILESASTNQTSMYLCASSSYGLAGTSGANVLTFGAGSRLTVL.

The chain links TRBV14 to TRBJ2-2; D might be TRBD1 (5 bases). The CDR3 is 13 residues long. Trimming shortened V by 8 bases and J by 3 bases, and 10 bases separated the two germline ends. Germline CDR1 is SGHDN and CDR2 is FVKESK. CDR3 loop: CASAWGYTGELFF. As DNA, the CDR3 is TGTGCCAGCGCGTGGGGCTACACCGGGGAGCTGTTTTTT.

This clone occurred a few times. The genes are TRBV9 and TRBJ2-5, with 7 bases that match TRBD1. Germline V lookup: CDR1 SGDLS, CDR2 YYNGEE. This CDR3 has 14 residues. With 0 bases clipped from V and 4 bases from J, the junction kept 3 bases outside the gene matches. The CDR3 bases are TGTGCCAGCAGCGTAGGACAGGGTTTAGAGACCCAGTACTTC. The encoded protein is CASSVGQGLETQYF. Full variable domain (remainder filled in from reference TRBV9 and TRBJ2-5): DSGVTQTPKHLITATGQRVTLRCSPRSGDLSVYWYQQSLDQGLQFLIQYYNGEERAKGNILERFSAQQFPDLHSELNLSSLELGDSALYFCASSVGQGLETQYFGPGTRLLVL.

This chain joins TRBV6-5 and TRBJ1-1; maybe TRBD1 (5 bases). The V end was cut by 8 bases, the J end by 2 bases, with 18 bases between. The germline V gene encodes CDR1 MNHEY and CDR2 SVGAGI. The CDR3 contains 15 residues. The CDR3 here is CASHPGLTANTEAFF. The CDR3 DNA reads TGTGCCAGCCACCCAGGGTTGACAGCCAACACTGAAGCTTTCTTT.

This clone showed up just a few times. The genes are TRBV7-9 and TRBJ2-1; maybe TRBD1 (6 bases). V was cut by 2 bases and J by 5 bases, with 13 bases left in between. Germline values: CDR1 SEHNR, CDR2 FQNEAQ (reference sequence). The CDR3 has 15 amino acids. This CDR3 is CASSLNRNRDNEQFF. CDR3 nucleotide sequence: TGTGCCAGCAGCTTAAATCGGAACAGGGACAATGAGCAGTTCTTC.